This T cell receptor (beta chain) was sequenced for a study of graft-versus-host responses after intestinal transplantation. Turning to the study itself: Induction with anti-thymocyte globulin, then tacrolimus and steroids for roughly 3 years, was given to all recipients. General study findings and limits: Graft-donor T cell macrochimerism in patients accompanied high graft-versus-host to host-versus-graft clonal ratios in allografts.

Profiled with immunoSEQ multiplex PCR; TCRdb holds only in-frame clones, not every one. The sample contains about 25,000 clones, 90% to 95% of which appear only once. V lost 3 bases to trimming and J lost 5 bases; unmatched junction nucleotides: 5. The CDR3 sequence is 15 residues long. Germline CDR1 SGDLS, CDR2 YYNGEE. Concerning this clone itself: Its antigen remains unknown.

The genes are TRBV9 and TRBJ1-6; 7 positions agree with TRBD1. The source is a human patient who received an intestinal transplant, so some T cells may come from the graft donor. Specimen: PBMCs, collected 18 days after transplant. CDR3 protein: CASSAGQSDNSPLHF. CDR3 nucleotide sequence: TGTGCCAGCAGCGCGGGACAGTCGGATAATTCACCCCTCCACTTT.